These 26 T cell receptor beta chains share one sample of origin, sequenced in a study of T cell responses to AZD1222 COVID-19 vaccine. Produced via immunoSEQ multiplex PCR; TCRdb's table is partial and in-frame only. Of 70,000 to 90,000 clones in the sample, approximately 91% were seen once. The specimen comprised peripheral blood, sampled on day 0 of AZD1222 vaccination. These receptors originate from an adult in good health.

The V call is TRBV4-1, the J call TRBJ2-1; D unresolved. Germline CDR1 is MGHRA and CDR2 is YSYEKL. The CDR3 is 15 residues long. V lost 4 bases and J 0 bases, leaving 10 bases between the germline ends. DNA for the CDR3: TGCGCCAGCAGCCTCAGCAAAAGCTCCTACAATGAGCAGTTCTTC. It is translated as CASSLSKSSYNEQFF.

This clone showed up just a few times. The chain couples TRBV12-3 or TRBV12-4 to TRBJ1-1, with D perhaps TRBD1 (6 bases). The CDR3 runs to 13 residues. V was shortened by 3 bases and J by 6 bases, with 11 bases between the two germline ends. CDR3 DNA sequence: TGTGCCAGCAGTTTGACAGGTAGCTCTGAAGCTTTCTTT. The encoded protein is CASSLTGSSEAFF.

CDR3 sequence (DNA): TGTGCCAGCTCAGTCGGGGCAGACGGCGAGCAGTACTTC. Translated: CASSVGADGEQYF. V gene TRBV18 combines with J gene TRBJ2-7; D may match TRBD1 or TRBD2 (5 bases each). Germline V gene sequence: CDR1 KGHSH, CDR2 LQKENI. V lost 5 bases and J 6 bases, leaving 14 bases between the germline ends. CDR3 length: 13 residues.

This chain connects TRBV5-1 to TRBJ2-7; D gene uncertain. V was trimmed by 4 bases and J by 2 bases, leaving 19 bases between them. Germline CDR1 reads SGHRS; CDR2 reads YFSETQ. The CDR3 is 16 residues long. The CDR3 protein is CASSPGFGSMTYEQYF. The CDR3 DNA follows: TGCGCCAGCAGCCCTGGCTTCGGGTCTATGACCTACGAGCAGTACTTC.

CDR3 sequence reads: CASSSTSGSTDTQYF. The CDR3 region has the DNA TGTGCCAGCAGCTCAACTAGCGGCAGCACAGATACGCAGTATTTT. The rearrangement links TRBV5-8 to TRBJ2-3, with TRBD2 matching over 8 bases. CDR1 is SGHTS and CDR2 is YDEGEE in the germline V gene. The CDR3 has 15 residues. V was clipped by 3 bases and J by 0 bases; unmatched bases: 3.

The J gene is TRBJ1-1, the V gene TRBV12-3 or TRBV12-4, with D possibly matching TRBD1 (5 bases). The CDR3 runs 13 residues. Deletions cut 7 bases from V and 0 bases from J, with 9 bases between. The CDR3 is CASTGQMNTEAFF. In nucleotides, the CDR3 is TGTGCCAGCACGGGGCAGATGAACACTGAAGCTTTCTTT.

The rearrangement links TRBV21-1 to TRBJ2-7; the DNA was not used to check the table's D call, TRBD1. TRBV21-1 constitutes a pseudogene. The CDR3 runs to 14 residues. The CDR3 sequence is CASSARDRVYEQYF. The DNA of the CDR3 is TGTGCCAGCAGCGCCCGGGACAGGGTCTACGAGCAGTACTTC.

V gene TRBV19 combines with J gene TRBJ2-7; 9 bases match TRBD2. Germline CDR1 LNHDA, CDR2 SQIVND (reference sequence). Unmatched junction bases numbered 13, after V lost 3 bases and J lost 4 bases. This CDR3 is 17 amino acids long. In DNA form, the CDR3 reads TGTGCCAGTAGTATGGCGTACGGGACTAGCAGAGGATACGAGCAGTACTTC. Protein product: CASSMAYGTSRGYEQYF.

The rearrangement uses TRBV12-3 or TRBV12-4 and TRBJ1-2; 8 bases are shared with TRBD1. With 5 bases clipped from V and 10 bases from J, the junction kept 9 bases outside the gene matches. This CDR3 is built from 13 residues. The CDR3 spells CASSIGTGGAYTF. CDR3 DNA sequence: TGTGCCAGCAGTATAGGTACAGGGGGAGCCTACACCTTC.

This clone has only a few counts. The chain recombines TRBV18 with TRBJ1-2, with 7 bases identical to TRBD1. CDR3 length: 16 amino acids. The trim removed 1 base at V and 2 bases at J, leaving 7 bases unmatched. Germline CDR1 is KGHSH and CDR2 is LQKENI. DNA of the CDR3: TGTGCCAGCTCACCACAGAACAGGGGTGACAACTATGGCTACACCTTC. It yields the protein CASSPQNRGDNYGYTF. Looking up the rest from reference TRBV18 and TRBJ1-2 gives the full variable domain: NAGVMQNPRHLVRRRGQEARLRCSPMKGHSHVYWYRQLPEEGLKFMVYLQKENIIDESGMPKERFSAEFPKEGPSILRIQQVVRGDSAAYFCASSPQNRGDNYGYTFGSGTRLTVV.

The J gene is TRBJ2-4, the V gene TRBV29-1, with D possibly matching TRBD1 (6 bases). The germline gives CDR1 SQVTM, CDR2 ANQGSEA. Trimming took off 6 bases at V and 7 bases at J, with 13 bases between the two ends. CDR3 length equals 12 residues. CDR3 nucleotide sequence: TGCAGCGTCGTAACAGGGTTGAACATTCAGTACTTC. Amino acid sequence: CSVVTGLNIQYF.

This chain links TRBV18 with TRBJ2-3; D ambiguous. Germline CDR1 is KGHSH and CDR2 is LQKENI. This CDR3 is built from 12 residues. Trimming removed 5 bases from V and 2 bases from J, with 5 bases in between. CDR3 coding DNA: TGTGCCAGCTCAAGTTTCACAGATACGCAGTATTTT. This codes for CASSSFTDTQYF.

This clone came up once. The rearrangement joins TRBV7-9 to TRBJ1-2, with 9 bases matching TRBD1. Germline trimming cut 8 bases from V and 8 bases from J; bases unmatched to any gene: 9. CDR3 size: 13 residues. Germline loops: CDR1 SEHNR, CDR2 FQNEAQ (reference sequence). The CDR3 DNA sequence: TGTGCCAGCCACCCCGGGACAGGGTTCGGCTACACCTTC. Protein sequence: CASHPGTGFGYTF.

The chain is built from TRBV5-1 and TRBJ1-2; 7 nucleotides match TRBD1. CDR1 and CDR2 from the germline V gene are SGHRS and YFSETQ. Trimming took 3 bases from V and 3 from J; bases not matched to a gene: 8. The CDR3 is 15 residues long. As DNA, the CDR3 is TGCGCCAGCAGCTGGGACTTAACAGGGGACTATGGCTACACCTTC. Translation gives CASSWDLTGDYGYTF.

The V and J genes are TRBV6-5 and TRBJ1-2, with D uncertain. Germline V gene lookup returns CDR1 MNHEY and CDR2 SVGAGI. CDR3 length: 13 residues. V lost 0 bases, J lost 9 bases, and 11 bases lay in between. As DNA, the CDR3 is TGTGCCAGCAGTTACTCCCATGGCGAAAGCTACACCTTC. Protein sequence: CASSYSHGESYTF.

CDR3 coding DNA: TGTGCCAGCAGCGCAGGACTAGCGGGCAGTAGGGGCGGGGAGCTGTTTTTT. As protein: CASSAGLAGSRGGELFF. The chain links TRBV11-3 to TRBJ2-2; 11 positions agree with TRBD2. Per the germline V gene, CDR1 is SGHNT and CDR2 is YENEEA. The V and J ends lost 5 bases and 7 bases, in that order; junction bases with no gene match: 12. This CDR3 spans 17 amino acids. Complete variable domain (other parts from reference TRBV11-3 and TRBJ2-2): EAGVVQSPRYKIIEKKQPVAFWCNPISGHNTLYWYLQNLGQGPELLIRYENEEAVDDSQLPKDRFSAERLKGVDSTLKIQPAELGDSAVYLCASSAGLAGSRGGELFFGEGSRLTVL.

The chain joins TRBV5-6 to TRBJ1-3; D gene ambiguous. V lost 0 bases and J 3 bases, leaving 10 bases between the germline ends. Germline CDR1 and CDR2: SGHDT and YYEEEE. CDR3 length: 15 amino acids. CDR3 nucleotides: TGTGCCAGCAGCTTGGACTGGAGCTTTGGAAACACCATATATTTT. Protein product: CASSLDWSFGNTIYF. The full variable domain, completed using reference TRBV5-6 and TRBJ1-3, is DAGVTQSPTHLIKTRGQQVTLRCSPKSGHDTVSWYQQALGQGPQFIFQYYEEEERQRGNFPDRFSGHQFPNYSSELNVNALLLGDSALYLCASSLDWSFGNTIYFGEGSWLTVV.

The chain uses TRBV7-2 and TRBJ2-1; a weak D match, TRBD2 (5 bases). Trimming removed 1 base from V and 8 bases from J, with 12 bases in between. The CDR3 totals 14 residues. From germline, CDR1 is SGHTA and CDR2 FQGNSA. For the CDR3, the DNA is TGTGCCAGCAGCTTAGATCCTAGCTTGGATGAGCAGTTCTTC. Amino acids: CASSLDPSLDEQFF.

The chain combines TRBV3-1 (or the pseudogene TRBV3-2) with TRBJ1-1, with 8 bases fitting TRBD1. The CDR3 covers 14 residues. Germline values: CDR1 LGHDT, CDR2 YNNKEL (reference sequence). V shed 1 base and J 3 bases; nucleotides not matched to a gene: 1. This CDR3 is CASSQGQGHTEAFF. In DNA, the CDR3 is TGTGCCAGCAGCCAAGGACAGGGGCACACTGAAGCTTTCTTT.

The rearrangement links TRBV5-1 to TRBJ1-5; no definite D call. Trimming left V 2 bases short and J 7 bases short, with 7 bases between. Germline V gives CDR1 SGHRS, CDR2 YFSETQ. This CDR3 is built from 12 residues. For the CDR3, the DNA is TGCGCCAGCAGCTTTCGGGGACAGCCCCAGCATTTT. Translated: CASSFRGQPQHF.

The gene calls are TRBV4-3 and TRBJ1-6, with a tentative D call TRBD1 (5 bases). Trimming left V 4 bases short and J 15 bases short, with 31 bases between. The CDR3 sequence is 18 residues long. Per germline, CDR1 LGHNA and CDR2 YSLEER. The CDR3 sequence is CASSPNFSGPLMLGHLHF. The CDR3 DNA follows: TGCGCCAGCAGCCCAAATTTCTCGGGACCGCTTATGTTGGGTCACCTCCACTTT.

The CDR3 region is CASTPIAGAEEQYF. The DNA for the CDR3 is TGTGCCAGTACCCCTATAGCGGGAGCCGAAGAGCAGTACTTC. The chain links TRBV19 to TRBJ2-7; 9 bases are shared with TRBD2. Germline V lookup: CDR1 LNHDA, CDR2 SQIVND (reference sequence). CDR3 size: 14 residues. Trimming cost V 7 bases and J 7 bases; bases outside gene matches: 11.

This clone was seen a handful of times. The chain has TRBV28 and TRBJ1-1, with TRBD1 matching 8 bases. V trimming: 5 bases; J trimming: 6 bases; junction bases outside the gene matches: 11. This CDR3 comprises 15 residues. Looked up from germline, CDR1 is MDHEN and CDR2 is SYDVKM. This CDR3 is CASSTAGTGLAEAFF. Written as DNA, the CDR3 is TGTGCCAGCAGTACGGCCGGGACAGGTTTGGCTGAAGCTTTCTTT.

This clone was seen only once. The rearrangement uses TRBV5-1 and TRBJ2-5; TRBD1 agrees at 9 bases. The V gene end was trimmed by 5 bases and the J gene end by 4 bases; junction bases not matched to a gene: 6. The CDR3 covers 14 residues. Germline V gene data show CDR1 as SGHRS and CDR2 as YFSETQ. The CDR3 protein is CASRPDRGRETQYF. CDR3 nucleotide sequence: TGCGCCAGCAGACCGGACAGGGGCCGAGAGACCCAGTACTTC.

This clone came up a few times. DNA for the CDR3: TGTGCCAGCAGTGACTCGGCCGATAATTCACCCCTCCACTTT. Translating it yields CASSDSADNSPLHF. The chain employs TRBV6-4 and TRBJ1-6; D is uncertain. With 0 bases removed from V and 5 bases from J, the gap between germline ends came to 5 bases. Germline CDR1 reads MRHNA; CDR2 reads SNTAGT. The CDR3 totals 14 residues.

This clone was seen only once. The chain has TRBV27 and TRBJ2-1, with 9 bases aligning to TRBD2. CDR1 is MNHEY, CDR2 SMNVEV, per germline (reference sequence). Germline trimming cut 3 bases from V and 8 bases from J; bases unmatched to any gene: 14. The CDR3 length is 17 residues. CDR3 DNA: TGTGCCAGCAGTTTCCACCTTGCAGCGGGGGGCAACGATGAGCAGTTCTTC. Protein product: CASSFHLAAGGNDEQFF.